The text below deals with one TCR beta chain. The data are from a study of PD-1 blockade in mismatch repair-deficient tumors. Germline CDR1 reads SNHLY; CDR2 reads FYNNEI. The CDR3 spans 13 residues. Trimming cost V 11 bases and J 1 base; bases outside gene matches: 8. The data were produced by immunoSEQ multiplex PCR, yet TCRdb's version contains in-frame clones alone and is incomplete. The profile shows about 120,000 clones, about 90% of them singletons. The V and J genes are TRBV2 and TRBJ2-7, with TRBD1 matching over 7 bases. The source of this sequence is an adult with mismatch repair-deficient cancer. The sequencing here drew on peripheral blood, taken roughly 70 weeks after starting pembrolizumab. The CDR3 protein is CASTWTGSYEQYF. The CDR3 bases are TGTGCCTCAACCTGGACAGGTTCCTACGAGCAGTACTTC. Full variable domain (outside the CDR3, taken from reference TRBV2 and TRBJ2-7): EPEVTQTPSHQVTQMGQEVILRCVPISNHLYFYWYRQILGQKVEFLVSFYNNEISEKSEIFDDQFSVERPDGSNFTLKIRSTKLEDSAMYFCASTWTGSYEQYFGPGTRLTVT.